This T cell receptor beta chain was found in a study of T-cell reconstitution after alpha-beta-depleted transplantation in children. Unique molecular identifiers tagged the TCRbeta library. TCRdb used MiXCR to reprocess the PCR reads, holding one entry per CDR3 protein. Counted here are approximately 200,000 distinct CDR3 sequences, less than 15% occurring once; the ten biggest clones make up around 13%. This clonotype occurred many times. The receptor comes from a human donor who donated a stem cell graft to a child with acute lymphoblastic leukemia. This material consisted of PBMCs from the stem cell graft donor, taken from the stem cell graft.

The CDR3 region is CSASDGSHTHF. The CDR3 nucleotides read TGCAGTGCTAGCGATGGGAGCCATACTCACTTT. The chain links TRBV20-1 to TRBJ1-6; D is ambiguous. The CDR3 runs to 11 residues. Germline loops: CDR1 DFQATT, CDR2 SNEGSKA (reference sequence). Trimming took 3 bases from V and 19 from J, leaving 16 bases between them.